The 10 T cell receptor beta chains below all came from one sample that was sequenced in a study of human T cells and chemical hapten exposure listed by TCRdb under 2021. The protocol used for the library was RACE. Sequencing was carried out with a NextSeq 500. The public reads were run again by TCRdb, first through fastp at Q25 and then through MiXCR, and only productive beta chains were kept. Rows merge per CDR3 protein into single entries with the most common DNA and genes. This sample lists roughly 120,000 distinct CDR3 sequences; roughly 10% were detected once. Of the sample, 3% to 3.5% is held by the ten largest clones. This sample's time point label indicates: patch test 2, 6 weeks after DPC sensitization. The intended sense of this specimen's treatment or condition label: therapeutic diphenylcyclopropenone sensitization with weekly scalp DPC. This specimen consisted of whole blood, obtained in connection with sensitization to the hapten diphenylcyclopropenone (DPC). The receptors here all came from a middle-aged woman with alopecia areata. Some clones in this sample may be carry-over from other donors' samples.

This chain links TRBV12-3 or TRBV12-4 with TRBJ1-4; 7 nucleotides align to TRBD1. Losses at the gene ends were 4 bases for V and 3 bases for J; bases not matched to a gene: 8. The length of the CDR3 is 16 residues. The CDR3 DNA sequence: TGTGCCAGCAGTTCGACAGGGTTGGCGCCTAATGAAAAACTGTTTTTT. Protein: CASSSTGLAPNEKLFF.

This clonotype was seen only a few times. The chain recombines TRBV27 with TRBJ1-4, with 7 bases matching TRBD1. With V trimmed by 6 bases and J by 12 bases, 13 bases remained unmatched. CDR1 and CDR2 (germline): MNHEY, SMNVEV (reference sequence). This CDR3 spans 14 amino acids. The CDR3 region is CASRTVTGVPELFF. CDR3 sequence (DNA): TGTGCCAGCAGGACTGTAACAGGGGTTCCGGAACTGTTTTTT.

There are a few counts of this clonotype. The chain recombines TRBV7-9 with TRBJ2-1, with TRBD1 matching over 7 bases. The CDR3 sequence is 13 residues long. The V gene end was trimmed by 6 bases and the J gene end by 5 bases; junction bases not matched to a gene: 4. Germline V gene sequence: CDR1 SEHNR, CDR2 FQNEAQ (reference sequence). This CDR3 reads CASRGQRNNEQFF. The CDR3 DNA follows: TGTGCCAGCAGGGGACAGAGGAACAATGAGCAGTTCTTC. Using reference TRBV7-9 and TRBJ2-1 for the parts outside the CDR3, the full variable domain is DTGVSQNPRHKITKRGQNVTFRCDPISEHNRLYWYRQTLGQGPEFLTYFQNEAQLEKSRLLSDRFSAERPKGSFSTLEIQRTEQGDSAMYLCASRGQRNNEQFFGPGTRLTVL.

This clonotype was found a few times. The chain is built from TRBV29-1 and TRBJ1-1, with 8 bases matching TRBD1. V was clipped by 5 bases and J by 4 bases; unmatched bases: 9. Germline V CDR1 and CDR2: SQVTM, ANQGSEA. CDR3 size: 14 residues. DNA for the CDR3: TGCAGCGTTACGGAGGGAACAGGGGGCACTGAAGCTTTCTTT. It specifies CSVTEGTGGTEAFF. Full variable domain (outside the CDR3, taken from reference TRBV29-1 and TRBJ1-1): SAVISQKPSRDICQRGTSLTIQCQVDSQVTMMFWYRQQPGQSLTLIATANQGSEATYESGFVIDKFPISRPNLTFSTLTVSNMSPEDSSIYLCSVTEGTGGTEAFFGQGTRLTVV.

This clonotype was observed at least ten times. The gene calls are TRBV15 and TRBJ2-2, with D possibly being TRBD1 (6 bases). V lost 1 base, J lost 4 bases, and 13 bases lay in between. Germline assignment: CDR1 LNHNV and CDR2 YYDKDF (reference sequence). The CDR3 spans 16 residues. CDR3 sequence (DNA): TGTGCCACCAGCAGAGTTGGGGGCCGCGGCACCGGGGAGCTGTTTTTT. Protein: CATSRVGGRGTGELFF.

This clonotype was seen many times. The chain links TRBV29-1 to TRBJ1-5; D remains ambiguous. Germline assignment: CDR1 SQVTM and CDR2 ANQGSEA. This CDR3 spans 12 amino acids. Trimming took 3 bases from V and 7 from J, leaving 10 bases between them. CDR3 nucleotide sequence: TGCAGCGTTGACGACAAGAAGCAGCCCCAGCATTTT. It codes for CSVDDKKQPQHF. Variable domain in full (rest from reference TRBV29-1 and TRBJ1-5): SAVISQKPSRDICQRGTSLTIQCQVDSQVTMMFWYRQQPGQSLTLIATANQGSEATYESGFVIDKFPISRPNLTFSTLTVSNMSPEDSSIYLCSVDDKKQPQHFGDGTRLSIL.

This clonotype showed up just once. The J gene is TRBJ2-7, the V gene TRBV23-1, with a possible D match to TRBD2 (5 bases). TRBV23-1 is filed as an ORF, its function uncertain. CDR3 length: 14 amino acids. CDR3 loop: CAAVNRPLANEQYF. DNA of the CDR3: TGCGCAGCAGTCAATCGGCCCCTAGCCAACGAGCAGTACTTC.

This clonotype was observed a few times. The chain is built from TRBV18 and TRBJ2-3; D unclear. CDR3 length: 14 residues. Trimming shortened V by 3 bases and J by 2 bases, and 9 bases separated the two germline ends. Germline CDR1 reads KGHSH; CDR2 reads LQKENI. The CDR3 region is CASSPLITTDTQYF. The CDR3 region has the DNA TGTGCCAGCTCACCCCTAATCACCACAGATACGCAGTATTTT.

This chain joins TRBV2 and TRBJ1-1; D uncertain. Germline CDR1 and CDR2: SNHLY and FYNNEI. Trimming pared 11 bases from V and 1 base from J, leaving 8 bases between. The CDR3 is 11 amino acids. In DNA, the CDR3 is TGTGCCGTAACAAAGAACACTGAAGCTTTCTTT. Amino acids: CAVTKNTEAFF.

The rearrangement links TRBV20-1 to TRBJ2-7, with TRBD1 matching 9 bases. Trimming took 6 bases from V and 7 from J; bases not matched to a gene: 19. This CDR3 has 16 residues. CDR1 is DFQATT and CDR2 is SNEGSKA in the germline V gene (reference sequence). The CDR3 bases are TGCAGTGCCCCGAGAGGCGCCGGGACAGGGCGTCGTGAGCAGTACTTC. Encoded protein: CSAPRGAGTGRREQYF.